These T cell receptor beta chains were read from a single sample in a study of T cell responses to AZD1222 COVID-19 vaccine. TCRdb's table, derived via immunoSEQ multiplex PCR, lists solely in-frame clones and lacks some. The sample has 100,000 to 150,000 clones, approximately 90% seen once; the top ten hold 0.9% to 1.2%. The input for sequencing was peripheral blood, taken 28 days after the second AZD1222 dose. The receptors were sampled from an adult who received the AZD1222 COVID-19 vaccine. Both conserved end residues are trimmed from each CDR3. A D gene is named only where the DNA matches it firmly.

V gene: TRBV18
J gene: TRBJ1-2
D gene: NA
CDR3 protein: ASSPSSDVAYGYT

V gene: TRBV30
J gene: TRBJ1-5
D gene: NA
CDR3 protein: AWSADRNQPQH

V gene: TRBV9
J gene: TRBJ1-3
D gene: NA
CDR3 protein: ASSALPGPTKNTIY

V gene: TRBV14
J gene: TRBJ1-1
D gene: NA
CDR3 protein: ASSQRWTEAF

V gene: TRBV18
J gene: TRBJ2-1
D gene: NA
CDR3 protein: ASSPSQGGYNEQF

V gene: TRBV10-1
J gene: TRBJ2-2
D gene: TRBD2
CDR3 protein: ASSGAGRDTGELF

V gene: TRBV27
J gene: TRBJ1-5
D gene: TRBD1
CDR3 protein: ASRRTGYNQPQH

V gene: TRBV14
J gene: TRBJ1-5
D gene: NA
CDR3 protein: ASSHDQGSGGDRQPQH

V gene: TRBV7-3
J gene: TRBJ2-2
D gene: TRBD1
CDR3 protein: ASSNRDRVSGGELF

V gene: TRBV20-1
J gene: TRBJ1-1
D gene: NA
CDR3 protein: SARVLGEAF

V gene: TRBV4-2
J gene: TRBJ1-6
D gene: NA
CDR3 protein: ASNRDSYNSPLH

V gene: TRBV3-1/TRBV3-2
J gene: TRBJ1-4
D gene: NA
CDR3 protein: ASSQVAGAGAEKLF

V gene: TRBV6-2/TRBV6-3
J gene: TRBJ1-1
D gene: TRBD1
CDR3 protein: ASSYSNSETGVVNTEAF

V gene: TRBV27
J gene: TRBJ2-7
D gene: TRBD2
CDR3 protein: ASSLLTSGSFEEQY

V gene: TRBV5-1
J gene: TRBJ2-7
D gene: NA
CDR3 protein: ASSLDGYEQY

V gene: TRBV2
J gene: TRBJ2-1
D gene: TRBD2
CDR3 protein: ASPGAAGTSGPHNEQF

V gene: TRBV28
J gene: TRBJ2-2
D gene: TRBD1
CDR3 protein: ASSFPGQGITGELF

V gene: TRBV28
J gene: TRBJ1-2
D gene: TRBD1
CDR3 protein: ASSRTAGTGIGYT

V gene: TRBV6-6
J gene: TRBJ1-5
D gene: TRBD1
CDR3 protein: ASSPLPPTGGFNQPQH

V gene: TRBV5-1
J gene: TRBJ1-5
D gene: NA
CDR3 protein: ASSLGYSNQPQH

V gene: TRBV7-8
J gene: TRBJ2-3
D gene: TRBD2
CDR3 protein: ASSPLAGWTDTQY

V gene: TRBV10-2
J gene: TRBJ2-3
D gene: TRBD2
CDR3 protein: ASSGGSGSPDTQY

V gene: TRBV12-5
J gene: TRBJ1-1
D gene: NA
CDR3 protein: ASGLDRVNTEAF

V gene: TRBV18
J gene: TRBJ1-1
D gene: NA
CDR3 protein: ASSPAGVTEAF

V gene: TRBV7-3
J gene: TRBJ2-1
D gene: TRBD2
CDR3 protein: ASSPPGGSPNEQF

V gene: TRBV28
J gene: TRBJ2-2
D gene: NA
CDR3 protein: ASSLRAGELF

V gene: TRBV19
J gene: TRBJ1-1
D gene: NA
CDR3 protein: ATRTVDSLNTEAF

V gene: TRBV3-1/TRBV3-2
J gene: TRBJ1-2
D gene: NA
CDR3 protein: ASSQAVRGDGYT

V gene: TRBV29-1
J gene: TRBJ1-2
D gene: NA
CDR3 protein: SVDVQGYYGYT